This record concerns one T cell receptor (beta chain) sequence. Other nucleotide sequences from this sample produce the same CDR3. This record belongs to a study of cytomegalovirus exposure and HLA in healthy donors. Germline V gene lookup returns CDR1 LNHDA and CDR2 SQIVND (reference sequence). The CDR3 is 13 residues long. Trimming left V 7 bases short and J 1 base short, with 9 bases between. PCR was performed using 60 Vbeta and 13 Jbeta primers. Assay: immunoSEQ multiplex PCR; the TCRdb copy retains only in-frame clones and omits some. The sample holds some 110,000 clones, over 55% seen once. Sample: PBMCs. The chain has TRBV19 and TRBJ2-3; a possible D gene is TRBD1 (6 bases). The TCR originated in a female donor in good health and CMV-seronegative. As DNA, the CDR3 is TGTGCCAGTACTGGGGGCCGCACAGATACGCAGTATTTT. Its translation: CASTGGRTDTQYF.